This is a list of T cell receptor beta chains from one sample in a study of shared clonotypes between healthy human individuals. Repertoires were generated with immunoSEQ multiplex PCR, while TCRdb's copy carries only in-frame clones and drops some. The sample carries about 2.1 million clones, 93% recorded once. The sequenced material came from naive CD8+ T cells from PBMCs. The receptors come from a man aged 18 to 29 in good health. Some clones in this sample may be carry-over from other donors' samples. The CDR3 runs from the conserved cysteine through the conserved F or W. The D gene is left open where the match is weak. Clone size, where shown, is once, few, many, or a class for clones that have expanded.

>NA|NA|TRBJ2-2|TRBV27
CASSLGAGSNTGELFF
TGTGCCAGCAGTTTAGGGGCAGGGTCAAACACCGGGGAGCTGTTTTTT
>NA|once|TRBJ1-2|TRBV12-5
CASGLGTSGYTF
TGTGCTAGTGGTTTGGGGACATCTGGCTACACCTTC
>TRBD2|NA|TRBJ2-1|TRBV11-1
CASRAVSGIHNEQFF
TGTGCCAGCAGAGCAGTAAGCGGGATCCACAATGAGCAGTTCTTC
>NA|NA|TRBJ2-6|TRBV19
CASRLGANVLTF
TGTGCCAGTAGGCTGGGGGCCAACGTCCTGACTTTC
>TRBD2|NA|TRBJ2-7|TRBV7-8
CASSLGLSGTYEQYF
TGTGCCAGCAGCTTGGGTCTTAGCGGGACCTACGAGCAGTACTTC
>TRBD1|NA|TRBJ1-1|TRBV28
CASSETGYRGTEAFF
TGTGCCAGCAGCGAGACAGGGTATAGAGGCACTGAAGCTTTCTTT
>NA|NA|TRBJ1-2|TRBV7-6
CASSSGVGQLYGYTF
TGTGCCAGCAGCTCCGGTGTTGGACAGCTCTATGGCTACACCTTC
>TRBD2|once|TRBJ2-3|TRBV27
CASSLSGLAGGSTDTQYF
TGTGCCAGCAGTTTATCAGGGCTAGCGGGAGGGTCGACAGATACGCAGTATTTT
>NA|NA|TRBJ1-1|TRBV29-1
CSVRRGAEAFF
TGCAGCGTTAGGAGGGGGGCTGAAGCTTTCTTT
>NA|NA|TRBJ2-5|TRBV19
CASSQDGFRETQYF
TGTGCCAGTAGTCAGGACGGATTCCGGGAGACCCAGTACTTC
>NA|NA|TRBJ1-2|TRBV27
CASSAYREFSVYGYTF
TGTGCCAGCAGTGCCTACAGGGAATTTAGTGTCTATGGCTACACCTTC
>NA|NA|TRBJ2-7|TRBV2
CASSEQLAQRLGSSYEQYF
TGTGCCAGCAGTGAACAGTTAGCCCAAAGACTAGGATCCTCCTACGAGCAGTACTTC
>NA|NA|TRBJ2-3|TRBV27
CASRSRGMEGDTQYF
TGTGCCAGCCGTTCCCGAGGTATGGAGGGAGATACGCAGTATTTT
>TRBD2|NA|TRBJ2-5|TRBV4-1
CASSHPGLAVQETQYF
TGCGCCAGCAGCCACCCGGGACTAGCGGTACAAGAGACCCAGTACTTC
>TRBD2|NA|TRBJ2-1|TRBV7-9
CASSSVRSGKGTYNEQFF
TGTGCCAGCAGCTCCGTTCGGAGCGGGAAAGGCACCTACAATGAGCAGTTCTTC
>NA|NA|TRBJ1-1|TRBV30
CAWSVGSAEAFF
TGTGCCTGGAGTGTGGGATCGGCTGAAGCTTTCTTT
>TRBD2|few|TRBJ2-7|TRBV27
CASSPTSGPYEQYF
TGTGCCAGCAGTCCTACTAGCGGTCCCTACGAGCAGTACTTC
>NA|NA|TRBJ2-3|TRBV7-2
CASSLGYLNTDTQYF
TGTGCCAGCAGCTTAGGTTACCTAAACACAGATACGCAGTATTTT
>NA|NA|TRBJ2-1|TRBV28
CASSGNNEQFF
TGTGCCAGCAGTGGGAACAATGAGCAGTTCTTC
>NA|NA|TRBJ1-5|TRBV21-1
CASSKSAHSNQPQHF
TGTGCCAGCAGCAAATCCGCACATAGCAATCAGCCCCAGCATTTT
>TRBD2|NA|TRBJ2-3|TRBV5-4
CASSLRLALTTDTQYF
TGTGCCAGCAGCTTGCGACTAGCCCTCACCACAGATACGCAGTATTTT
>TRBD2|NA|TRBJ2-3|TRBV5-1
CASSLEGLAGGTDTDTQYF
TGCGCCAGCAGCTTGGAGGGACTAGCGGGAGGGACTGACACAGATACGCAGTATTTT
>NA|few|TRBJ1-1|TRBV2
CASSDVRETEAFF
TGTGCCAGCAGTGACGTTCGTGAGACTGAAGCTTTCTTT
>NA|NA|TRBJ2-1|TRBV28
CASSLLDPPGSSYNEQFF
TGTGCCAGCAGTCTCCTGGACCCACCAGGGAGCTCCTACAATGAGCAGTTCTTC
>TRBD2|NA|TRBJ2-1|TRBV29-1
CTLRVGLAGGYEQFF
TGCACTCTCAGAGTAGGACTAGCGGGAGGGTATGAGCAGTTCTTC
>TRBD1|NA|TRBJ2-5|TRBV5-6
CASSLRPMGQNGTQYF
TGTGCCAGCTCCTTGCGCCCGATGGGACAGAATGGGACCCAGTACTTC
>NA|NA|TRBJ2-4|TRBV15
CATSREKRTYDGNIQYF
TGTGCCACCAGCAGAGAAAAAAGGACGTACGACGGGAACATTCAGTACTTC
>TRBD2|NA|TRBJ2-3|TRBV7-9
CASRPGAGVTDTQYF
TGTGCCAGCAGGCCCGGAGCGGGAGTCACAGATACGCAGTATTTT
>TRBD1|NA|TRBJ1-5|TRBV23-1
CASSTRGRHNQPQHF
TGCGCCAGCAGTACCAGGGGGCGCCACAATCAGCCCCAGCATTTT
>NA|NA|TRBJ1-5|TRBV27
CASSATGTEGNQPQHF
TGTGCCAGCAGTGCTACCGGGACCGAAGGCAATCAGCCCCAGCATTTT
>NA|NA|TRBJ2-1|TRBV19
CASTSTRDEQFF
TGTGCCAGTACCTCGACTAGGGATGAGCAGTTCTTC
>NA|NA|TRBJ2-1|TRBV27
CASSPRVAAYNEQFF
TGTGCCAGCAGTCCCCGGGTAGCGGCCTACAATGAGCAGTTCTTC
>TRBD1|NA|TRBJ1-1|TRBV19
CASSRRRGRDTEAFF
TGTGCCAGTAGTCGTAGGAGGGGGCGAGATACTGAAGCTTTCTTT
>NA|NA|TRBJ2-7|TRBV4-1
CASSQAPRNYEQYF
TGCGCCAGCAGCCAGGCGCCTAGAAACTACGAGCAGTACTTC
>TRBD2|NA|TRBJ2-1|TRBV4-3
CASSQDNHGTTYNEQFF
TGCGCCAGCAGCCAAGATAACCACGGGACTACCTACAATGAGCAGTTCTTC
>NA|NA|TRBJ1-1|TRBV9
CASSAGSNTVAFF
TGTGCCAGCAGCGCGGGCTCTAACACAGTAGCTTTCTTT
>NA|NA|TRBJ1-4|TRBV7-8
CASSLAARIDEKLFF
TGTGCCAGCAGCTTAGCGGCTCGGATAGATGAAAAACTGTTTTTT
>NA|NA|TRBJ1-1|TRBV6-1
CASSEPGWGTEAFF
TGTGCCAGCAGTGAACCAGGATGGGGCACTGAAGCTTTCTTT
>NA|NA|TRBJ2-2|TRBV19
CASKLRGYTGELFF
TGTGCCAGTAAATTAAGGGGGTACACCGGGGAGCTGTTTTTT
>NA|NA|TRBJ2-3|TRBV28
CASSLALDTQYF
TGTGCCAGCAGTTTGGCCCTTGATACGCAGTATTTT
>NA|NA|TRBJ1-2|TRBV2
CASSAHLGGLNYGYTF
TGTGCCAGCAGTGCACATCTAGGGGGGCTTAACTATGGCTACACCTTC
>TRBD1|NA|TRBJ1-4|TRBV27
CASSVRGEFNEKLFF
TGTGCCAGCAGCGTCAGGGGGGAGTTTAATGAAAAACTGTTTTTT
>TRBD2|NA|TRBJ2-5|TRBV7-9
CASSLWVLAGAETQYF
TGTGCCAGCAGCTTATGGGTCCTAGCGGGAGCAGAGACCCAGTACTTC
>TRBD1|NA|TRBJ1-6|TRBV28
CASNPRGQGDSPLHF
TGTGCCAGCAACCCCCGGGGACAGGGGGATTCACCCCTCCACTTT
>NA|NA|TRBJ2-7|TRBV7-8
CASSLGLAGVPSYEQYF
TGTGCCAGCAGCTTAGGGTTGGCGGGCGTCCCCTCCTACGAGCAGTACTTC
>TRBD2|once|TRBJ2-1|TRBV7-9
CASRDFAGAYNEQFF
TGTGCCAGCAGGGACTTCGCGGGAGCATACAATGAGCAGTTCTTC
>NA|NA|TRBJ2-3|TRBV11-2
CASSQGLSSTDTQYF
TGTGCCAGCAGCCAGGGGCTATCCAGCACAGATACGCAGTATTTT
>TRBD2|NA|TRBJ2-1|TRBV15
CATSGRRLAGSYNEQFF
TGTGCCACCAGCGGCCGACGACTAGCAGGATCCTACAATGAGCAGTTCTTC
>NA|NA|TRBJ2-1|TRBV18
CASSPGQGQYNEQFF
TGTGCCAGCTCACCAGGCCAGGGACAATACAATGAGCAGTTCTTC
>NA|NA|TRBJ2-2|TRBV19
CASSTFGGPGELFF
TGTGCCAGTAGTACCTTTGGCGGCCCCGGGGAGCTGTTTTTT
>TRBD1|NA|TRBJ1-5|TRBV19
CASHWAGGQPQHF
TGTGCCAGTCATTGGGCAGGGGGCCAGCCCCAGCATTTT
>NA|NA|TRBJ2-3|TRBV5-1
CPEYRRETGLFPDTQYF
TGCCCAGAGTACCGCAGGGAAACCGGATTATTCCCCGATACGCAGTATTTT
>NA|NA|TRBJ2-3|TRBV7-3
CASSLSVSTDTQYF
TGTGCCAGCAGCCTTAGCGTTAGCACAGATACGCAGTATTTT
>NA|NA|TRBJ1-5|TRBV7-9
CASSSRQPPLSSSNQPQHF
TGTGCCAGCAGCTCCCGACAGCCTCCCCTTAGTAGTAGCAATCAGCCCCAGCATTTT
>TRBD2|once|TRBJ2-7|TRBV7-9
CASSLGVAGGPGYEQYF
TGTGCCAGCAGCTTAGGGGTAGCGGGAGGGCCAGGATACGAGCAGTACTTC
>NA|few|TRBJ1-1|TRBV7-9
CASSLDRDEAFF
TGTGCCAGCAGCTTAGACAGGGATGAAGCTTTCTTT
>NA|NA|TRBJ2-1|TRBV29-1
CSAPSSNEQFF
TGCAGCGCCCCGAGCTCCAATGAGCAGTTCTTC